Detailed here is one T cell receptor (beta chain). Antigen unknown. Germline values: CDR1 KGHDR, CDR2 SFDVKD. This CDR3 contains 11 residues. TCRdb re-called the 5' RACE reads and catalogs CDR3 proteins one per entry, DNA excluded. The sample table sets out about 190,000 distinct CDR3 sequences. The data are from a study of T cells expressing NK-cell markers. Points from the study as a whole: Top CD8+ clonotypes included the dominant CD3+CD56+NKG2C+ clonotypes in several donors.

The chain couples TRBV24-1 to TRBJ2-3; TCRdb reports TRBD2, a call that lacks DNA to check it against. The sequence derives from a man between 18 and 69 years old in good health. Sequenced material: blood T cells: a sorted CD56 or NKG2C T cell subset, CD4+ or CD8+ T cells, or bulk PBMC T cells (not recorded which). The CDR3 protein is CATPLTDTQYF.